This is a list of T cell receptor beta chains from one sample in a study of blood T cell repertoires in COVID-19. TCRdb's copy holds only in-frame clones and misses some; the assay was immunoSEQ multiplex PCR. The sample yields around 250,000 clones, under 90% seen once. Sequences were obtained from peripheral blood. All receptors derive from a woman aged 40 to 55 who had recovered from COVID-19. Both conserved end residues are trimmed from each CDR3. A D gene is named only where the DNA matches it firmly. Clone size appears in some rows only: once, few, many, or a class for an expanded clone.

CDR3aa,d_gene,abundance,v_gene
ASSLALGLRPSSYEQY,NA,NA,TRBV7-2
ASSPQGGRANSDEQY,TRBD2,NA,TRBV18
ASSLAGDSDTQY,NA,NA,TRBV7-8
ASRGQGTREQY,TRBD1,NA,TRBV2
ASSYPLAGGAGELF,TRBD2,NA,TRBV6-5
AISPVEGRAKNIQY,NA,NA,TRBV10-3
ASYSGDTQY,NA,NA,TRBV6-5
ASSTDRGWGKNIQY,NA,NA,TRBV27
ASRSGQTIPEAF,NA,NA,TRBV25-1
ASSRRAPSDVPGYT,NA,NA,TRBV7-7
ASSLVREGNYGYT,NA,NA,TRBV5-1
ASSRSGSSGNEQF,TRBD2,NA,TRBV27
ATSDPLRGSQY,NA,NA,TRBV24-1
ASRNGGGVYEQY,NA,once,TRBV6-5
ASSPNRGVGELF,NA,NA,TRBV18
ASSLTSGSYTGELF,TRBD2,many,TRBV5-8
ASSFTGAYEQY,TRBD1,NA,TRBV7-9
ASSPRQVATNEKLF,NA,NA,TRBV5-1
ASSVTPGGRAETQY,TRBD2,NA,TRBV9
ASSPLAGGPADTQY,TRBD2,NA,TRBV14
ASSLDGGPAREANNEQF,TRBD2,NA,TRBV5-1
ASSLNGLAGHTGELF,TRBD2,once,TRBV5-1
ASSVDGRQLYGYT,NA,NA,TRBV9
ASSQPTSEETQY,TRBD2,NA,TRBV4-2
AGRAGVHTEAF,NA,NA,TRBV28
ASSAGTSYNEQF,TRBD2,NA,TRBV19
ASPAIWGEGGYT,NA,NA,TRBV7-9
ASSRTGNNEKLF,TRBD1,NA,TRBV10-2
AWTIGGLGEKLF,NA,NA,TRBV30
ASSSGQGVTDTQY,TRBD1,many,TRBV28
ASRLGGGTSYEQY,NA,NA,TRBV5-1
ASSYPTSFEQF,NA,once,TRBV6-6
ASSSSQRSPQETQY,NA,NA,TRBV19
ASIPSQGTNYGYT,NA,NA,TRBV6-5
ASSYSGGTSSYEQY,TRBD2,few,TRBV6-6
ASSETGQGGEKLF,TRBD1,NA,TRBV18
ASSLSGEAF,NA,NA,TRBV7-9
ASMPQGAVTGAF,TRBD1,NA,TRBV2
ASTPRGGGNSPLH,NA,NA,TRBV28
ASSSWTGDRNEQF,TRBD1,NA,TRBV28
ASSLRIEREFGGEQF,TRBD2,NA,TRBV7-8
ASSVDGQNNQPQH,NA,NA,TRBV9
ASSPDRGFEEKLF,NA,NA,TRBV5-5
ASSLICASDHTDTQY,NA,NA,TRBV7-3
ASIRGRPNKLSYQETQY,TRBD2,NA,TRBV2
ASSFEDRETQY,NA,NA,TRBV21-1
ASSSWTGKNNQPQH,TRBD1,NA,TRBV27
ASSSAGQGETYEQY,TRBD1,NA,TRBV6-2/TRBV6-3
ASMAGGLRNEQF,TRBD2,NA,TRBV28
ASSLGPLAGAADTQY,TRBD2,NA,TRBV5-4
ASSGQGSQPQH,TRBD1,NA,TRBV19
ATTPPRGCNQPQH,NA,NA,TRBV6-4
ASSLGLAGAYTQY,TRBD2,NA,TRBV11-3
ASIGGQGMYEQY,TRBD1,NA,TRBV6-5
ASSAGTGTYEQY,TRBD1,few,TRBV18
ASGWGHEQF,NA,NA,TRBV27
ASRTSGYNEQF,TRBD2,NA,TRBV2